This T cell receptor (beta chain) derives from a study of CD8 T cells in ankylosing spondylitis. TCRdb reanalysed the 5' RACE reads using MiXCR and keeps one entry per CDR3 protein. The sample includes approximately 540,000 distinct CDR3 sequences, about 13% seen only once; the top ten take about 6.8%. General study results and limits: In peripheral blood, disease-linked CD8+ clones occurred at relatively low frequencies. There was a TCR beta motif, made of several highly homologous variants, that appeared characteristic of ankylosing spondylitis blood. Earlier work had already found some motif variants in reactive arthritis synovial fluid and blood.

This CDR3 spans 16 amino acids. Germline assignment: CDR1 MGHRA and CDR2 YSYEKL. V lost 4 bases, J lost 7 bases, and 10 bases stayed unmatched. This clonotype came up a few times. What it recognizes is unknown. This receptor was taken from a male donor with ankylosing spondylitis. Input material: blood, either unsorted or a sorted T cell fraction (not recorded which). This chain uses TRBV4-1 with TRBJ2-1, with 10 bases matching TRBD2. CDR3: CASSPISGRAGNEQFF. The CDR3 DNA reads TGCGCCAGCAGCCCCATCAGCGGGAGGGCGGGGAATGAGCAGTTCTTC.